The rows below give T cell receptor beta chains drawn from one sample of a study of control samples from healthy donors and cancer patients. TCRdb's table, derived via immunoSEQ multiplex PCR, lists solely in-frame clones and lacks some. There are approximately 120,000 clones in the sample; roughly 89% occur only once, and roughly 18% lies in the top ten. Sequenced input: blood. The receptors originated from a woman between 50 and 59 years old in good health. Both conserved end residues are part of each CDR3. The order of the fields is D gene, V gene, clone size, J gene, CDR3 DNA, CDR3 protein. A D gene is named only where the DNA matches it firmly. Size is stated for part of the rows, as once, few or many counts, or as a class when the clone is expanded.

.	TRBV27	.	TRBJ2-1	TGTGCCAGCAGTTTATCTCGAGTTTACAATGAGCAGTTCTTC	CASSLSRVYNEQFF
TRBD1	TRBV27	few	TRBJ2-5	TGTGCCAGCAGTCTCTCCGGGACAGGGGGCGGGGAGACCCAGTACTTC	CASSLSGTGGGETQYF
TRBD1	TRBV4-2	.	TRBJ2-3	TGTGCCAGCAGCCCCGGGACAGCCCCCAAGCCAGATACGCAGTATTTT	CASSPGTAPKPDTQYF
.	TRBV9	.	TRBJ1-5	TGTGCCAGCAGCGTAGATGCTGGGAATCAGCCCCAGCATTTT	CASSVDAGNQPQHF
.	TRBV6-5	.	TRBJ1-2	TGTGCCACAGCAGCGGGGAGACAGTACTATGGCTACACCTTC	CATAAGRQYYGYTF
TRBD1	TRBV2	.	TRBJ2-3	TGTGCCAGCAGCGGAGACAGGGGAAGCACAGATACGCAGTATTTT	CASSGDRGSTDTQYF
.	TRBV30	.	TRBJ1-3	TGTGCCTGGAGTCCCCATATACAGGGTGCCGGAAACACCATATATTTT	CAWSPHIQGAGNTIYF
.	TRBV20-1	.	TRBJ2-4	TGCAGTGCTCCTAGGCAAAACATTCAGTACTTC	CSAPRQNIQYF
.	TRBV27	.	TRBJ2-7	TGTGCCAGCAGTTACGGCCCAGGAGCCTACGAGCAGTACTTC	CASSYGPGAYEQYF
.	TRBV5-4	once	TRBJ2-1	TGTGCCAGCAGCCCCGAACCGGTTTTCAATGAGCAGTTCTTC	CASSPEPVFNEQFF
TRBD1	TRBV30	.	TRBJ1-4	TGTGCCTGGAGTTGGGGACAGGGGTATGAAAAACTGTTTTTT	CAWSWGQGYEKLFF
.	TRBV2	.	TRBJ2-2	TGTGCCAGCAGGCCCTCTTCCGCCACCGGGGAGCTGTTTTTT	CASRPSSATGELFF
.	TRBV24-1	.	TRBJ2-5	TGTGCCACCAGTACACCCCAGGGGTCGGAGACCCAGTACTTC	CATSTPQGSETQYF
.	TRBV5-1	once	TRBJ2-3	TGCGCCAGCAGCTTGGCGACCGGGGGGCCGCGGATAGATACGCAGTATTTT	CASSLATGGPRIDTQYF
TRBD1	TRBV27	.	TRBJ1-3	TGTGCCAGCAGTTTCTCCCAGGGGGCGGCTGGAAACACCATATATTTT	CASSFSQGAAGNTIYF
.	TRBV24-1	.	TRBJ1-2	TGTGCCACCAGTGATGGGTCAGGATTGGATGGTGGCTACACCTTC	CATSDGSGLDGGYTF
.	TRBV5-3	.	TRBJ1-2	TGTGCCAGAAGCTTTGCCGGCGGCTACACCTTC	CARSFAGGYTF
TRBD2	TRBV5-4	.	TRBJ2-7	TGTGCCAGCAGCTTCGCCGGGGGGGCGGTTGTTGAGCAGTACTTC	CASSFAGGAVVEQYF
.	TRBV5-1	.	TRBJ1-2	TGCGCCAGCGGCCCAACCTTATCGGGCTACACCTTC	CASGPTLSGYTF
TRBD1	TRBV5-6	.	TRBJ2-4	TGTGCCAGCAGGCGGACAGGGGGAAACATTCAGTACTTC	CASRRTGGNIQYF
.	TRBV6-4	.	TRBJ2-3	TGTGCCAGCAGGACACGAAGAGCAGGCACAGATACGCAGTATTTT	CASRTRRAGTDTQYF
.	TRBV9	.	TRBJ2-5	TGTGCCAGCAGCGTAGAAGAGACCCAGTACTTC	CASSVEETQYF
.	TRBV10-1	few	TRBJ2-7	TGCGCCAGCAGTGATGGGGATCCCTACGAGCAGTACTTC	CASSDGDPYEQYF
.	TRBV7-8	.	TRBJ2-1	TGTGCCAGCAGCTTAAGGCCCGGCAATGAGCAGTTCTTC	CASSLRPGNEQFF
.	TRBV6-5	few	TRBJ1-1	TGTGCCAGCAGTCGCGACACGAAGGCTTTCTTT	CASSRDTKAFF
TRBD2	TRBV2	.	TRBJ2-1	TGTGCCAGCAACCCGGCGGGAGGGGACTCTTACAATGAGCAGTTCTTC	CASNPAGGDSYNEQFF
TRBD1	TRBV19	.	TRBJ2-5	TGTGCCAGTAGGAAAACCGGGACAGGGGGAGAGACCCAGTACTTC	CASRKTGTGGETQYF
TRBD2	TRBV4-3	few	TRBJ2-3	TGCGCCAGCAGCCAAGATCCGGCACTAGCGGGAGTAAGAAACCTGGCAGATACGCAGTATTTT	CASSQDPALAGVRNLADTQYF
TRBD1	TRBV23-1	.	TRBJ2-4	TGCGCCAGCAGTCGACAGGGGAAAAACATTCAGTACTTC	CASSRQGKNIQYF
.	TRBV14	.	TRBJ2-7	TGTGCCAGCAGCCAAGTAACGGCAACTTACGAGCAGTACTTC	CASSQVTATYEQYF